The clone carrying this T cell receptor beta chain was counted at least ten times. The data are from a study of tumor-infiltrating lymphocytes in oesophageal squamous cell carcinoma. TCRdb processed the PCR reads anew with MiXCR; each CDR3 protein has one entry. The sample holds some 11,000 distinct CDR3 sequences, about 47% seen once. This sequence originates from a female donor with esophageal squamous cell carcinoma. Material: esophageal tumor tissue.

Written as DNA, the CDR3 is TGCGCCAGCAGCCAAATTATTTCGGGGGTGTCACCCCTCCACTTT. It codes for CASSQIISGVSPLHF. The V call is TRBV5-1, the J call TRBJ1-6; a possible D gene is TRBD1 (5 bases). V lost 4 bases and J 10 bases, leaving 18 bases between the germline ends. Per the germline V gene, CDR1 is SGHRS and CDR2 is YFSETQ. The CDR3 consists of 15 residues.